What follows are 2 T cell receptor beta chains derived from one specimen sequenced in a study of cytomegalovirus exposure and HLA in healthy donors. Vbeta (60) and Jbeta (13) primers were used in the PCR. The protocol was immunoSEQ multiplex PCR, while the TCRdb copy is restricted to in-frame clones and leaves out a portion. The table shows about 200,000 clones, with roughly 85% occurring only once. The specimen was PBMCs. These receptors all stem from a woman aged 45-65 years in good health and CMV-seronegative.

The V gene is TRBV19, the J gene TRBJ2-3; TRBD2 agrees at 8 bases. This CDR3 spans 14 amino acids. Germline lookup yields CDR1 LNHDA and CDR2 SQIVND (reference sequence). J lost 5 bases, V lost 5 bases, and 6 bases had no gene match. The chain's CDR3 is CASSVGLVLDTQYF. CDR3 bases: TGTGCCAGTAGTGTGGGACTAGTTTTAGATACGCAGTATTTT. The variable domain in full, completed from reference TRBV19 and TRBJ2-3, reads DGGITQSPKYLFRKEGQNVTLSCEQNLNHDAMYWYRQDPGQGLRLIYYSQIVNDFQKGDIAEGYSVSREKKESFPLTVTSAQKNPTAFYLCASSVGLVLDTQYFGPGTRLTVL.

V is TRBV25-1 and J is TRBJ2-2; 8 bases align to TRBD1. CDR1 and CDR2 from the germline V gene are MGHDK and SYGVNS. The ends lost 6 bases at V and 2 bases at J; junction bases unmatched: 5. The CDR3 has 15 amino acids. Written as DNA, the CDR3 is TGTGCCAGCAGAAAAGGACAGGGAAACACCGGGGAGCTGTTTTTT. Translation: CASRKGQGNTGELFF.